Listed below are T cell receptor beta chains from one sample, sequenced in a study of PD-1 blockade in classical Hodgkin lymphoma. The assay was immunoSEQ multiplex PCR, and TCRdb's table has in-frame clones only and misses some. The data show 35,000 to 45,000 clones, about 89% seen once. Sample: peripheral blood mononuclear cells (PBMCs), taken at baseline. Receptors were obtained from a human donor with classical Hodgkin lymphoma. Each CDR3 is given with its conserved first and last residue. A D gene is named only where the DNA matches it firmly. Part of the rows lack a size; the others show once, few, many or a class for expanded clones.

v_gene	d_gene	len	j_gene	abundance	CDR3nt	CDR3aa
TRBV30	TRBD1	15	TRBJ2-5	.	TGTGCCTATACCGGACAGGGCGGCACCCAAGAGACCCAGTACTTC	CAYTGQGGTQETQYF
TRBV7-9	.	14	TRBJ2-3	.	TGTGCCAGCAGCTTAGTTATCAGCACAGATACGCAGTATTTT	CASSLVISTDTQYF
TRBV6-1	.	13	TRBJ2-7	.	TGTGCCAGCAGTGACCAGGGGGGGTCCGAGCAGTACTTC	CASSDQGGSEQYF
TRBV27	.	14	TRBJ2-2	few	TGTGCCAGCAGTTTATCTTTGTTGGTCGGGGAGCTGTTTTTT	CASSLSLLVGELFF
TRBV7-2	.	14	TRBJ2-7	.	TGTGCCAGCAGCTTCCCTGGACAGCTTTACGAGCAGTACTTC	CASSFPGQLYEQYF
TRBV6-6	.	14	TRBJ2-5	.	TGTGCCAGCAGTTACTCGGGACCACAAGAGACCCAGTACTTC	CASSYSGPQETQYF
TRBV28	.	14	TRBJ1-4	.	TGTGCCAGCAGTTTACAGACCAGGGATGAAAAACTGTTTTTT	CASSLQTRDEKLFF
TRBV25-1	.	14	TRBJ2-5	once	TGTGCCAGCAGCGTCGACGAGGGGCGAGAGACCCAGTACTTC	CASSVDEGRETQYF
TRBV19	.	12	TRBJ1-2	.	TGTGCCAGTAGCAGGGATAACTATGGCTACACCTTC	CASSRDNYGYTF
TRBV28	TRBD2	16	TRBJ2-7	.	TGTGCCTCTCCACCCACAACGGGGAGGGCCTCCTACGAGCAGTACTTC	CASPPTTGRASYEQYF
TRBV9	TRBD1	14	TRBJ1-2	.	TGTGCCAGCAGTCTCCGGGACAGGATCGATGGCTACACCTTC	CASSLRDRIDGYTF
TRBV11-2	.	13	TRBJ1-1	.	TGTGCCAGCAGCTCCGGCATGAACACTGAAGCTTTCTTT	CASSSGMNTEAFF
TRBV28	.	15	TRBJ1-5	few	TGTGCCAGCAGTTCGACCGACAGCCCCAATCAGCCCCAGCATTTT	CASSSTDSPNQPQHF
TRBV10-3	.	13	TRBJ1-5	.	TGTGCCATCAGCACAGGGCGAGGTCAGCCCCAGCATTTT	CAISTGRGQPQHF
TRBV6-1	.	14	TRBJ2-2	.	TGTGCCAGCAGTGGACTGCCGAACACCGGGGAGCTGTTTTTT	CASSGLPNTGELFF
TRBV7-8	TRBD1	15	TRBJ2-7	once	TGTGCCAGCAGCTCCCCGACAGGGGCTACCTACGAGCAGTACTTC	CASSSPTGATYEQYF
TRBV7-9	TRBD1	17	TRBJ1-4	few	TGTGCCAGCAGCCACCCCCGGACAGGGGCAACAATTGAAAAACTGTTTTTT	CASSHPRTGATIEKLFF
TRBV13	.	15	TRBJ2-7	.	TGTGCCAGCAGCTTAGCGGGGCGGAATCCCTACGAGCAGTACTTC	CASSLAGRNPYEQYF
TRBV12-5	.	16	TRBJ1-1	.	TGTGCTAGTGGTTTAATCGTCTCTAGTGAGGGGACTGAAGCTTTCTTT	CASGLIVSSEGTEAFF
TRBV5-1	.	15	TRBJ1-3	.	TGCGCCAGCAGCTTGGCGGGGGTCTCTGGAAACACCATATATTTT	CASSLAGVSGNTIYF
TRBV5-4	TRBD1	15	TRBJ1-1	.	TGTGCCAGCAGCCTAGAAGGGGGCACTGGTGGAAGAGCTTTCTTT	CASSLEGGTGGRAFF
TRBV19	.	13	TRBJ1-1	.	TGTGCCAGTAGCCTTTTGGGGAACACTGAAGCTTTCTTT	CASSLLGNTEAFF